This T cell receptor beta chain appears in the sequencing data of a study of blood T cell repertoires in COVID-19. Whole-study context: The United States, Italy and Spain supplied acute and convalescent COVID-19 samples. The analysed material was cDNA or gDNA that came from T cells, B-cell-depleted T cells, or PBMCs.

The table came from immunoSEQ multiplex PCR; TCRdb's copy has only in-frame clones and leaves some out. The table includes about 200,000 clones, nearly 90% detected once. The receptor comes from a man aged 60 to 69 with active or convalescent COVID-19. Sequenced: peripheral blood.

The DNA for the CDR3 is TGTGCCAGCAGCTTGGGTTCAGGAGGTACCGGGGAGCTGTTTTTT. As protein: CASSLGSGGTGELFF. The rearrangement joins TRBV7-9 to TRBJ2-2, with D possibly TRBD2 on 5 matching bases. Trimming pared 3 bases from V and 5 bases from J, leaving 13 bases between. Germline CDR1 and CDR2: SEHNR and FQNEAQ (reference sequence). The CDR3 has 15 residues.